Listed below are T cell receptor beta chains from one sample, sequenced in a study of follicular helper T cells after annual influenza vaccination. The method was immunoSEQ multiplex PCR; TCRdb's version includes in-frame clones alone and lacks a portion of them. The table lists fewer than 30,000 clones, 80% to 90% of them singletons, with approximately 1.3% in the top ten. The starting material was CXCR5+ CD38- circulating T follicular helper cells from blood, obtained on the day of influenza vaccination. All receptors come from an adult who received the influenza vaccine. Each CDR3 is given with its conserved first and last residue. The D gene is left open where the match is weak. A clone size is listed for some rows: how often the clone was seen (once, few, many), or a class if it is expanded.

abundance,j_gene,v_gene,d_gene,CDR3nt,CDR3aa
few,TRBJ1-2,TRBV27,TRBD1,TGTGCCAGCAGTTCGCCGGGACAGGGCCAAAGTGGCTACACCTTC,CASSSPGQGQSGYTF
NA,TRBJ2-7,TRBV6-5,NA,TGTGCCAGCAGTTACACTAGCCCGGCCTACGAGCAGTACTTC,CASSYTSPAYEQYF
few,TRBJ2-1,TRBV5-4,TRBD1,TGTGCCAGCAGCTCCAACAGGGGGCGCAAATACAATGAGCAGTTCTTC,CASSSNRGRKYNEQFF
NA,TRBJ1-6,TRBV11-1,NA,TGTGCCAGCAGCCTCCCCAATTCACCCCTCCACTTT,CASSLPNSPLHF
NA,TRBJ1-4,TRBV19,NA,TGTGCCAGTAGTCCTCTACGGACAGCCGAAAAACTGTTTTTT,CASSPLRTAEKLFF
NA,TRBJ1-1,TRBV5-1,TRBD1,TGCGCCAGCAGCCCAGGGACAGCAAAGAACACTGAAGCTTTCTTT,CASSPGTAKNTEAFF
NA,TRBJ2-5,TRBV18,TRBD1,TGTGCCAGCTCACCAAAACTATCCGGGACAGGCGCCGTCGGGGCCCAGTACTTC,CASSPKLSGTGAVGAQYF
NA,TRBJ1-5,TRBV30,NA,TGTGCCTGGAGCCACGACAGGACCAATAAGAATCAGCCCCAGCATTTT,CAWSHDRTNKNQPQHF
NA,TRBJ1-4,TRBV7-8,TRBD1,TGTGCCAGCAGCCCCCGGGACAGGGGGCATGAAAAACTGTTTTTT,CASSPRDRGHEKLFF
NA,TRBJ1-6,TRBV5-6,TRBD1,TGTGCCAGCAGCCTCGACAGGGTTCGCTCACCCCTCCACTTT,CASSLDRVRSPLHF
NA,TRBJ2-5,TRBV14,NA,TGTGCCAGCAGCCAAGGTCAGGGGGGGACCCAGTACTTC,CASSQGQGGTQYF
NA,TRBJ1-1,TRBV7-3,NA,TGTGCCAGCAGCTTATTTATGAACACTGAAGCTTTCTTT,CASSLFMNTEAFF
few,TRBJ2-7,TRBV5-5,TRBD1,TGTGCCAGCAGCTTGGGGGGACAGGGAACCTACGAGCAGTACTTC,CASSLGGQGTYEQYF
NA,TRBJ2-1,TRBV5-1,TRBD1,TGCGCCAGCAGCGCGAGACAGGGTTTTGAAGGTGAGCAGTTCTTC,CASSARQGFEGEQFF
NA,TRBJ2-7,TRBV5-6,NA,TGTGCCAGCAGCTTGAGGGGGATTTACTACGAGCAGTACTTC,CASSLRGIYYEQYF
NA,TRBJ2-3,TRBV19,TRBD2,TGTGCCAGTAGTAGGTGGGCTAGCGGGAGCACAGATACGCAGTATTTT,CASSRWASGSTDTQYF
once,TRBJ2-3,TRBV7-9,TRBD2,TGTGCCAGCCGGGCTAGCGGGACAGATACGCAGTATTTT,CASRASGTDTQYF
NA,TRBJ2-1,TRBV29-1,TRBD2,TGCAGCATCCGCCCCGCAGGGAGGGTGAATGAGCAGTTCTTC,CSIRPAGRVNEQFF
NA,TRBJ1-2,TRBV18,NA,TGTGCCAGCTCACCCTCAGACGCGCGGGGCTACACCTTC,CASSPSDARGYTF
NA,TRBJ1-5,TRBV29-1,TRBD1,TGCAGCGCGACCGGGACAGGGCGCGATCAGCCCCAGCATTTT,CSATGTGRDQPQHF
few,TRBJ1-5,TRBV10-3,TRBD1,TGTGCCATCGGGAGGGAAGCACCGGGACAGGGCTCCAATCAGCCCCAGCATTTT,CAIGREAPGQGSNQPQHF
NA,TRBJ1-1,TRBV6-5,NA,TGTGCCAGCAGAGATCGAGGGAAAGCTTTCTTT,CASRDRGKAFF
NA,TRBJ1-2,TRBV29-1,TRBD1,TGCAGCGTACAACACGGGACAGGGTCGGGCTACACCTTC,CSVQHGTGSGYTF
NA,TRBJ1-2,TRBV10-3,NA,TGTGCCATCAGCCCTGTCGCAGGGGATTTGAATGGCTACACCTTC,CAISPVAGDLNGYTF
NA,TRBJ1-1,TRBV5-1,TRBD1,TGCGCCAGCAGCCACGGGACAGGGGGCACTGAAGCTTTCTTT,CASSHGTGGTEAFF
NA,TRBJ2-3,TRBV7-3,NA,TGTGCCAGCAGCTTAAAGGACTCCTCCCGTACGCAGTATTTT,CASSLKDSSRTQYF
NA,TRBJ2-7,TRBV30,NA,TGTGCCTGGAGTGTTGGCGGGACCTCCTACGAGCAGTACTTC,CAWSVGGTSYEQYF
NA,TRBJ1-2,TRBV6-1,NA,TGTGCCAGCAGTGAACTGACAGAGTATGGCTACACCTTC,CASSELTEYGYTF
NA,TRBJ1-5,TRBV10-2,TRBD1,TGCGCCAGCAGTGAGTCAAAGGGGGCAGAACAGCCCCAGCATTTT,CASSESKGAEQPQHF
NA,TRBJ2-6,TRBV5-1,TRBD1,TGCGCCAGCAGCTCCGGGACAGGGGGCTCTGGGGCCAACGTCCTGACTTTC,CASSSGTGGSGANVLTF
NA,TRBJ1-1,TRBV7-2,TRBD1,TGTGCCAGCAGCTTAGCGCATGGGGGAACAGGGGACACTGAAGCTTTCTTT,CASSLAHGGTGDTEAFF
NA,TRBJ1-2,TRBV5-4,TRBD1,TGTGCCAGCAGCTTGGGGGGGGGACAGGGCAACTATGGCTACACCTTC,CASSLGGGQGNYGYTF
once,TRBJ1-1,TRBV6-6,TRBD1,TGTGCCAGCAGTGGACAGGGAGAGGAAGCTTTCTTT,CASSGQGEEAFF
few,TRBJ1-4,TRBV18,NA,TGTGCCAGCTCATCCGGTGGTGAAAAACTGTTTTTT,CASSSGGEKLFF
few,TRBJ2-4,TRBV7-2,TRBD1,TGTGCCAGCAGCCCAGACAGGGGACTTATTAAAGCCAAAAACATTCAGTACTTC,CASSPDRGLIKAKNIQYF
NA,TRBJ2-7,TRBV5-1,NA,TGCGCCAGCAGCTTGTTTACTGAGACCTACGAGCAGTACTTC,CASSLFTETYEQYF
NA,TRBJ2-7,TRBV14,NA,TGTGCCAGCAGCCAGGACAGATCCTACGAGCAGTACTTC,CASSQDRSYEQYF
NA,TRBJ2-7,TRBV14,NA,TGTGCCAGCAGCCAAGATATCGCTTCCGAGCAGTACTTC,CASSQDIASEQYF
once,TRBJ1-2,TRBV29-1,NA,TGCAGCGTTTCCTACAGTCCTGAATATGGCTACACCTTC,CSVSYSPEYGYTF
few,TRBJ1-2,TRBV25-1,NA,TGTGCCAGCAGCGCCCCGGACACGGTTAACTATGGCTACACCTTC,CASSAPDTVNYGYTF
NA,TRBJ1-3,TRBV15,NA,TGTGCCACCAGCAGTGTATGGGGGGCTGGAAACACCATATATTTT,CATSSVWGAGNTIYF
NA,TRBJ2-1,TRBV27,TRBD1,TGTGCCAGCAGTCGACAGGGGAGCTCCTACAATGAGCAGTTCTTC,CASSRQGSSYNEQFF
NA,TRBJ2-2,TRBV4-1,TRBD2,TGCGCCAGCAGCCAAAAAAGAGGCGGGGGGGCGGACACCGGGGAGCTGTTTTTT,CASSQKRGGGADTGELFF
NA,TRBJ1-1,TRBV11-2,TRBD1,TGTGCCAGCAGCCCCCGGACAGGGGCAGTGTCTGAAGCTTTCTTT,CASSPRTGAVSEAFF
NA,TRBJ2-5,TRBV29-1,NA,TGCAGCGTTTTCCAGGAGACCCAGTACTTC,CSVFQETQYF
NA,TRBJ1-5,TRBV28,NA,TGTGCCAGCGCACATCCAGGATCGGGGAATCAGCCCCAGCATTTT,CASAHPGSGNQPQHF
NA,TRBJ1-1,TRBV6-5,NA,TGTGCCAGCAGCCCGAGCGGACAGTTGAACACTGAAGCTTTCTTT,CASSPSGQLNTEAFF
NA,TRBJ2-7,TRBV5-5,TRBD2,TGTGCCAGCAGCTCAACCCGGACTAGCGGGAGTACGAACGAGCAGTACTTC,CASSSTRTSGSTNEQYF
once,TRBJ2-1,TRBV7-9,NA,TGTGCCAGCAGCTTAGAGCACAATGAGCAGTTCTTC,CASSLEHNEQFF
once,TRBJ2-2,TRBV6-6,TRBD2,TGTGCCAGCAGTCCCCTCGGGACTAGCGGCCCCGGGGAGCTGTTTTTT,CASSPLGTSGPGELFF
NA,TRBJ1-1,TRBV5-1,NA,TGCGCCAGCAGCGAGGGCCCGAACGCTGAAGCTTTCTTT,CASSEGPNAEAFF
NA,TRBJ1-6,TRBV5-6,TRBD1,TGTGCCAGCAGCCGGGACAGGAATAATTCACCCCTCCACTTT,CASSRDRNNSPLHF
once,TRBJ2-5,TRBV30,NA,TGTGCCTGGAGTCCGGGTAAGGAGACCCAGTACTTC,CAWSPGKETQYF
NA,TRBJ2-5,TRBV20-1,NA,TGCAGTGCTCCTACCGGGGAGACCCAGTACTTC,CSAPTGETQYF
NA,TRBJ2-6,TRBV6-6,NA,TGTGCCAGCAAGACGGGTGGGGCCAACGTCCTGACTTTC,CASKTGGANVLTF
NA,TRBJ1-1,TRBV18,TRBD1,TGTGCCAGCTCGCCAGACAGGGTGGAGGCTTTCTTT,CASSPDRVEAFF
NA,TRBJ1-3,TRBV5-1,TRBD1,TGCGCCAGCAGCTCACAGGGGATTATTGGAAACACCATATATTTT,CASSSQGIIGNTIYF
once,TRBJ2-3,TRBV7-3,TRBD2,TGTGCCAGCAGCCAAATTAGCGGGGGGGCCCGAGATACGCAGTATTTT,CASSQISGGARDTQYF
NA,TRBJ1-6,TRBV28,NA,TGTGCCAGCACAGCCCAGGCTCAACCCCTCCACTTT,CASTAQAQPLHF